This T cell receptor (beta chain) was observed in a study of T cell repertoires in cytomegalovirus infection. Study-wide background: Peptides in the study included HLA-C-restricted and HLA-B-restricted CMV epitopes. Indicated by public TCR beta signatures were CMV infection and matching HLA type. Regarding the study as a whole: People with CMV and the relevant HLA were identified by cumulative public TCR beta family frequency. In two of eight donors, the top clonotype was HLA-C-restricted CMV-specific.

The CDR3 totals 14 residues. Germline CDR1 is MDHEN and CDR2 is SYDVKM. V trimming: 1 base; J trimming: 8 bases; junction bases outside the gene matches: 5. TCRdb called the reads again in MiXCR, with one record for every CDR3 protein. The repertoire holds 200,000 to 250,000 distinct CDR3 sequences, around two fifths seen once, with 59% in the top ten. On this clonotype: Its specificity is unknown.

This material consisted of CD8+ T cells from cultured PBMCs, taken from culture after CMV antigen stimulation. The receptor comes from a human donor in good health (CMV status not recorded). Some clones in this sample may be carry-over from other donors' samples. The chain carries TRBV28 and TRBJ2-1, with 7 nucleotides matching TRBD2. The CDR3 nucleotides are TGTGCCAGCAGTTTATTGCTAGCGGTCCATGAGCAGTTCTTC. It codes for CASSLLLAVHEQFF.